This TCR beta chain was identified during a study of CD8 T cells in Susac syndrome. The V gene lost 1 base and the J gene lost 4 bases, with 10 bases spanning the gap. Germline CDR1 is SGHDN and CDR2 is FVKESK. The CDR3 length is 14 residues. It was with random hexamers that about 0.45 to 1 ug RNA was reverse transcribed. Each CDR3 protein is one row after TCRdb ran MiXCR on the immunoSEQ multiplex PCR reads. The sample includes about 120,000 distinct CDR3 sequences, nearly 96% of them seen just once. This receptor was obtained from a human donor with Susac syndrome. V is TRBV14 and J is TRBJ1-2; D remains ambiguous. Sequenced material: CD4+ T cells from PBMCs. The CDR3 coding sequence is TGTGCCAGCAGCCAAGTGGAGGGAGGCTATGGCTACACCTTC. This codes for CASSQVEGGYGYTF.